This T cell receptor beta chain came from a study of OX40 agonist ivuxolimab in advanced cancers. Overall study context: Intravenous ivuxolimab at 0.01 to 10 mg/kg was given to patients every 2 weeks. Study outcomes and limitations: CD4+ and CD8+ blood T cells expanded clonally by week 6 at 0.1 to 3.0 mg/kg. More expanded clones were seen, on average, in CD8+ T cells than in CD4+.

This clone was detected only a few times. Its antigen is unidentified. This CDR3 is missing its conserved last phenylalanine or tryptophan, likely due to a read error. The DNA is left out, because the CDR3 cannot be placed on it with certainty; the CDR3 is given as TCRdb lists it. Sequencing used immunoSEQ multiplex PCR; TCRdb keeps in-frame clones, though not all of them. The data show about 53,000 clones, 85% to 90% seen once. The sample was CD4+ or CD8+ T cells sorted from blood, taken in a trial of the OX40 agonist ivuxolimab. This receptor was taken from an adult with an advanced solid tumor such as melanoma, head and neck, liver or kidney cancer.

CDR3 amino acids: CASSLLAGRGL. The chain is built from TRBV7-9 and TRBJ1-1. Including both end residues, the CDR3 is 11 amino acids long. Germline V gives CDR1 SEHNR, CDR2 FQNEAQ (reference sequence).